This T cell receptor (beta chain) was identified during a study of T cells in women clearing cervical HPV infection. This CDR3 spans 13 amino acids. Per germline, CDR1 SNHLY and CDR2 FYNNEI. V lost 6 bases and J 0 bases, leaving 8 bases between the germline ends. Sequenced by immunoSEQ multiplex PCR; TCRdb stores in-frame clones only, minus some. Recorded for this sample: about 30,000 clones. Study-wide points: A classifier using richness and V gene abundances reached an AUC of around 0.81.

Each participant carried one incident cervical HPV16 infection only. As concerns this clone: What it binds is unknown. The CDR3 end is not reached by the read, which stops 3 residues before it; the germline J gene fills it in.

Sequencing used blood buffy coat. V usage is TRBV2 and J usage is TRBJ1-1; D is unclear. The sequence was collected from a woman between 18 and 69 years old with a cervical HPV16 infection that either progressed to CIN3+ or cleared (not recorded which). The CDR3 loop reads CASRTFMNTEAFF. The CDR3 bases that were read are TGTGCCAGCAGGACATTTATGAACACTGAA.